The T cell receptor (beta chain) described here comes from a study of blood T cell repertoires in COVID-19. Study-wide background: Sources were T cells, B-cell-depleted T cells, or PBMCs; the material itself was cDNA or gDNA.

The study recruited people aged roughly 18 to 95 years across approximately 24 US areas. Resolution of symptoms, clearance, or two negative PCRs was present in recovered Cohort 3 donors. As processed by the authors: Amplification of reference gene primers was used by the study to estimate nucleated cell counts. Method: immunoSEQ multiplex PCR; TCRdb's copy keeps in-frame clones and lacks some. V and J calls and clone size are as listed in that table; D and trimming were resolved from the DNA. The data show a few hundred thousand clones, less than 90% seen once. Germline CDR1 SGHTA, CDR2 FQGNSA. The ends lost 5 bases at V and 9 bases at J; junction bases unmatched: 7. This CDR3 comprises 13 residues.

This chain uses TRBV7-2 with TRBJ2-1, with 7 positions matching TRBD2. Sample: PBMCs or T cells enriched from blood (not recorded which). The source of this sequence is a woman in her forties who had recovered from COVID-19. CDR3: CASSLRLAGEQFF. Here the CDR3 DNA reads TGTGCCAGCAGCCTCAGACTAGCAGGTGAGCAGTTCTTC.